This TCR beta chain emerged from a study of vaccination effects on CD4 cells after COVID-19. Antigen-specific CD4+ T cells were first expanded with viral peptide pools by the ViraFEST assay and only then sequenced. CD4+ T cell isolation took place after 10 days of culture. Subjects were given two BNT162b2 or mRNA-1273 vaccine doses. Prior SARS-CoV-2 infection was absent in the vaccine recipients, as shown by negative nucleocapsid antibodies. There are a few counts of this clone. Its target is not known. Germline V gene lookup returns CDR1 SQVTM and CDR2 ANQGSEA. The CDR3 runs to 13 residues. Trimming removed 6 bases from V and 8 bases from J, with 19 bases in between. Profiling relied on immunoSEQ multiplex PCR, and the TCRdb table lists in-frame clones only, not all of them. The sample holds approximately 30,000 clones, over 55% seen once.

Sequencing used CD4+ T cells from PBMCs cultured with SARS-CoV-2 spike peptides, obtained after COVID-19 vaccination. The receptor comes from a human donor who received a COVID-19 vaccine. This chain uses TRBV29-1 with TRBJ1-2, with a tentative D call TRBD1 (5 bases). CDR3 amino acids: CSVTGLFSRGYTF. In nucleotides, the CDR3 is TGCAGCGTCACGGGACTCTTCTCGCGGGGCTACACCTTC.